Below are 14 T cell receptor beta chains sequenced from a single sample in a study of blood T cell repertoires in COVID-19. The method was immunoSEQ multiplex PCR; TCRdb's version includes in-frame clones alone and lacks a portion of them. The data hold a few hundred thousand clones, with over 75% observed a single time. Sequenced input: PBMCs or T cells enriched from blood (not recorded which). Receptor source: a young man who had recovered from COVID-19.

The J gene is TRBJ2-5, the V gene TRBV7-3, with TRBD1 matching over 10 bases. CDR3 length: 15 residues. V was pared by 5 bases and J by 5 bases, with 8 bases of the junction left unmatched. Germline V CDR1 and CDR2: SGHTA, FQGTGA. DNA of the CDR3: TGTGCCAGCAGCCCCGGACAGGGGGGTTGGGAGACCCAGTACTTC. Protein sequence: CASSPGQGGWETQYF.

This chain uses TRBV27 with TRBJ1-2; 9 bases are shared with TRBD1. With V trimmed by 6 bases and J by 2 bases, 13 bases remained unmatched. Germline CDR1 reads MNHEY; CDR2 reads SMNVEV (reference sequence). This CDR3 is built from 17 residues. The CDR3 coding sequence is TGTGCCAGCAGACTTGAATGGGACAGGGAAGACAACTATGGCTACACCTTC. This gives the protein CASRLEWDREDNYGYTF.

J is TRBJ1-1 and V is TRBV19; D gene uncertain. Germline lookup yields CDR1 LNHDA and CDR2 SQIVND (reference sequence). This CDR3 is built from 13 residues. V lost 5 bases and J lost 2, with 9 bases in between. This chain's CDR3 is CASSSQINTEAFF. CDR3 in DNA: TGTGCCAGTAGTTCACAGATAAACACTGAAGCTTTCTTT.

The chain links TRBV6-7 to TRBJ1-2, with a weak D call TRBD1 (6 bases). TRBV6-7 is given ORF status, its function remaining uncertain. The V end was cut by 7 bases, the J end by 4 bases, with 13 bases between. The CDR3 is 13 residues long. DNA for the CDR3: TGTGCCAGCATAGGCAGGGGCGGCTATGGCTACACCTTC. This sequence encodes CASIGRGGYGYTF.

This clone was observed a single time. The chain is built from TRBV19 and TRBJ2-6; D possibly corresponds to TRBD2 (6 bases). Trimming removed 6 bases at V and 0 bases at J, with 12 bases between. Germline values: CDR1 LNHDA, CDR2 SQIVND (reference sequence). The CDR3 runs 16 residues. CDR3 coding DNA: TGTGCCAGTAGCCCCCACGGGGGCTCTGGGGCCAACGTCCTGACTTTC. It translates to CASSPHGGSGANVLTF. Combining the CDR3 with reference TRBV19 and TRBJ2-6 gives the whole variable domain DGGITQSPKYLFRKEGQNVTLSCEQNLNHDAMYWYRQDPGQGLRLIYYSQIVNDFQKGDIAEGYSVSREKKESFPLTVTSAQKNPTAFYLCASSPHGGSGANVLTFGAGSRLTVL.

Here the CDR3 DNA reads TGTGCCAGCAGTCAAATGACAGGGGTCAATCAGCCCCAGCATTTT. It yields the protein CASSQMTGVNQPQHF. The rearrangement links TRBV28 to TRBJ1-5; 8 bases line up with TRBD1. Germline CDR1 is MDHEN and CDR2 is SYDVKM. Unmatched junction bases numbered 6, after V lost 5 bases and J lost 3 bases. This CDR3 has 15 amino acids.

The CDR3 loop reads CASSQGQVVSYEQYF. In nucleotides, the CDR3 is TGTGCCAGCAGCCAGGGACAGGTAGTTTCCTACGAGCAGTACTTC. The V gene is TRBV7-2, the J gene TRBJ2-7; 8 nucleotides line up with TRBD1. CDR1 and CDR2 (germline): SGHTA, FQGNSA. Trimming took 5 bases from V and 1 from J; bases not matched to a gene: 7. The CDR3 loop spans 15 amino acids.

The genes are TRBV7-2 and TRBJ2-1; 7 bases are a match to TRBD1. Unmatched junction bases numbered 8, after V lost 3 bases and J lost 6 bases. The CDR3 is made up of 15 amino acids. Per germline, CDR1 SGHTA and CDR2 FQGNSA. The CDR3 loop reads CASSFGRGLFNEQFF. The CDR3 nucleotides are TGTGCCAGCAGCTTCGGAAGGGGGCTTTTCAATGAGCAGTTCTTC.

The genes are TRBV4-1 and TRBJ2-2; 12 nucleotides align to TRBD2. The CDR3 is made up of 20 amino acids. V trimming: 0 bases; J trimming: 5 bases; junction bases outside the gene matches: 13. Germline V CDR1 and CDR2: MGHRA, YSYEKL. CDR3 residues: CASSQDKGLAGGPRTGELFF. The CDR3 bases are TGCGCCAGCAGCCAAGATAAAGGGCTAGCGGGAGGGCCCCGAACCGGGGAGCTGTTTTTT.

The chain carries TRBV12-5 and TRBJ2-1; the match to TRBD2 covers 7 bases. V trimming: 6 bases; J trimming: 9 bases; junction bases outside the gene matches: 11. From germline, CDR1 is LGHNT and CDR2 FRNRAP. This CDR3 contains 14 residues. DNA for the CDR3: TGTGCTAGTGGCATCGGCGGGAGCGATAGTGAGCAGTTCTTC. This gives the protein CASGIGGSDSEQFF.

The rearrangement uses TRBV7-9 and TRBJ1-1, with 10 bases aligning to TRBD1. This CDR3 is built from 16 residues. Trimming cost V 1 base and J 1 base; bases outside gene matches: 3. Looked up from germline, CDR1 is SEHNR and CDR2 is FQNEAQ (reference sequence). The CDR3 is CASSLGQGAGNTEAFF. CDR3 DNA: TGTGCCAGCAGCTTAGGACAGGGGGCAGGGAACACTGAAGCTTTCTTT.

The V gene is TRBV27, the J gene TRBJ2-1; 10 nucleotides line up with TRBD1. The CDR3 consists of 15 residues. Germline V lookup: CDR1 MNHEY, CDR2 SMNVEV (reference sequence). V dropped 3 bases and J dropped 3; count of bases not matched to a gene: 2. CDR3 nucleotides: TGTGCCAGCAGTTTTGGACAGGGGGGCTACAATGAGCAGTTCTTC. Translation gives CASSFGQGGYNEQFF.

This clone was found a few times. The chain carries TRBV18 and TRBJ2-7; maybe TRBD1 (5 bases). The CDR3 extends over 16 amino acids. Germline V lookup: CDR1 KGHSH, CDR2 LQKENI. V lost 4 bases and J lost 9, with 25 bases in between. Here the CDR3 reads CASSLFPQGNRVTQYF. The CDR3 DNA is TGTGCCAGCTCACTTTTTCCCCAGGGTAATCGGGTAACGCAGTACTTC.

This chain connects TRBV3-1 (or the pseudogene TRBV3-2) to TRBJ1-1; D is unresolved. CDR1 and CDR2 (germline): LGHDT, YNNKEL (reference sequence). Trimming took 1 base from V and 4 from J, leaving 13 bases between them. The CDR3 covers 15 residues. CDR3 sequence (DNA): TGTGCCAGCAGCCAAGGAATAACCTTGCGCACTGAAGCTTTCTTT. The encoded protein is CASSQGITLRTEAFF.